These 24 T cell receptor beta chains were all obtained from the same sample, sequenced in a study of lymphopenia after photon versus proton radiotherapy (dated by TCRdb to about 2019). Libraries were constructed by the immunoSEQ multiplex PCR assay. In TCRdb, the immuneACCESS table is reduced to in-frame sequences with V and J assigned. These tables do not hold every clone; where another copy was compared, an unresolved V gene accounts for under half, and the others remain unexplained. The sample data list 15,000 to 20,000 clones, and 70% to 90% of these were observed just once. Around 10% of the sample is taken by the ten largest. The source material was peripheral blood, sampled from a patient treated with proton-based radiotherapy. The receptor set was obtained from a man in his 70s with pancreatic cancer.

The chain links TRBV30 to TRBJ2-7; possible D gene TRBD1, 6 bases. The CDR3 sequence is 12 residues long. Germline lookup yields CDR1 GTSNPN and CDR2 SVGIG (reference sequence). Trimming took off 2 bases at V and 6 bases at J, with 11 bases between the two ends. CDR3 sequence (DNA): TGTGCCTGGAGTCAACAGGGTCTCGAGCAGTACTTC. It yields the protein CAWSQQGLEQYF.

The gene calls are TRBV18 and TRBJ2-7, with a tentative D call TRBD2 (6 bases). CDR1 is KGHSH, CDR2 LQKENI, per germline. V was cut by 1 base and J by 5 bases, with 12 bases left in between. This CDR3 region has 14 residues. The CDR3 nucleotides read TGTGCCAGCTCACCACTTCTGGAGGGAGACGAGCAGTACTTC. It yields the protein CASSPLLEGDEQYF.

J is TRBJ1-2 and V is TRBV9, with TRBD1 identical over 7 bases. With 6 bases clipped from V and 4 bases from J, the junction kept 9 bases outside the gene matches. Germline V gene sequence: CDR1 SGDLS, CDR2 YYNGEE. This CDR3 is 14 amino acids long. The CDR3 here is CASTLAGTAYGYTF. DNA of the CDR3: TGTGCCAGCACCCTAGCCGGGACAGCCTATGGCTACACCTTC.

V usage is TRBV29-1 and J usage is TRBJ2-7, with a tentative D call TRBD1 (6 bases). Germline values: CDR1 SQVTM, CDR2 ANQGSEA. The length of the CDR3 is 12 residues. V shed 5 bases and J shed 5 bases, with 13 bases lying between them. CDR3 in amino acids: CSVWGSGDEQYF. In DNA form, the CDR3 reads TGCAGCGTTTGGGGGTCAGGGGACGAGCAGTACTTC.

V gene TRBV6-4 combines with J gene TRBJ2-1; TRBD2 might be the D (6 bases). The CDR3 length is 15 residues. The V gene lost 3 bases and the J gene lost 4 bases, with 13 bases spanning the gap. Germline V gene data show CDR1 as MRHNA and CDR2 as SNTAGT. Here the CDR3 DNA reads TGTGCCAGCAGTGAGTCTAGCGCGGTTTACAATGAGCAGTTCTTC. The encoded protein is CASSESSAVYNEQFF.

The chain employs TRBV5-6 and TRBJ2-1; the match to TRBD2 covers 7 bases. CDR1 and CDR2 (germline): SGHDT, YYEEEE. The CDR3 sequence is 12 residues long. Trimming took 4 bases from V and 12 from J; bases not matched to a gene: 7. CDR3 amino acids: CASSPGRLGQFF. CDR3 coding DNA: TGTGCCAGCAGCCCCGGGAGGCTTGGGCAGTTCTTC.

The gene calls are TRBV7-9 and TRBJ2-6; possible D gene TRBD2, 5 bases. Germline V lookup: CDR1 SEHNR, CDR2 FQNEAQ (reference sequence). There are 16 residues in the CDR3. V was trimmed by 6 bases and J by 2 bases, leaving 14 bases between them. The CDR3 sequence is CASRPIGEPGANVLTF. In nucleotides, the CDR3 is TGTGCCAGCAGACCCATCGGGGAACCTGGGGCCAACGTCCTGACTTTC.

A single count supports this clone. The chain carries TRBV9 and TRBJ2-5, with 7 positions matching TRBD2. V lost 0 bases, J lost 5 bases, and 4 bases stayed unmatched. Germline values: CDR1 SGDLS, CDR2 YYNGEE. This CDR3 contains 14 residues. The CDR3 DNA sequence: TGTGCCAGCAGCGTAGCCGTAGCGGGCGAGACCCAGTACTTC. Protein product: CASSVAVAGETQYF.

This chain uses TRBV5-1 with TRBJ2-7; D unclear. Germline CDR1 reads SGHRS; CDR2 reads YFSETQ. V was pared by 0 bases and J by 2 bases, with 12 bases between. This CDR3 region has 15 residues. This CDR3 reads CASSLGLDPTYEQYF. DNA of the CDR3: TGCGCCAGCAGCTTGGGTCTAGATCCGACCTACGAGCAGTACTTC.

The J gene is TRBJ1-1, the V gene TRBV2; D is ambiguous. Looked up from germline, CDR1 is SNHLY and CDR2 is FYNNEI. There are 12 residues in the CDR3. V was pared by 2 bases and J by 4 bases, with 5 bases between. The CDR3 loop reads CASSELGTEAFF. The DNA of the CDR3 is TGTGCCAGCAGTGAACTGGGCACTGAAGCTTTCTTT.

This clone has only one observation. The chain carries TRBV6-4 and TRBJ2-7; D unclear. The CDR3 sequence is 10 residues long. The germline gives CDR1 MRHNA, CDR2 SNTAGT. V was pared by 6 bases and J by 6 bases, with 6 bases between. Here the CDR3 reads CASSSFEQYF. The CDR3 nucleotides read TGTGCCAGCAGCTCTTTCGAGCAGTACTTC.

The chain joins TRBV4-1 to TRBJ2-7; D not certain. The germline V gene encodes CDR1 MGHRA and CDR2 YSYEKL. Between the trimmed V and J ends, which lost 2 bases and 3 bases, there was a span of 11 bases. The CDR3 loop spans 14 amino acids. In nucleotides, the CDR3 is TGCGCCAGCAGCCAATGGGCAGAAGGCTACGAGCAGTACTTC. Its translation is CASSQWAEGYEQYF.

V and J are TRBV5-4 and TRBJ2-1; TRBD2 is a possible D gene (6 bases). CDR1 and CDR2 (germline): SGHNT, YYREEE (reference sequence). The CDR3 runs to 13 residues. V dropped 0 bases and J dropped 10 bases, with 11 bases sitting between them. The CDR3 loop reads CASSLAPGEEQFF. In DNA form, the CDR3 reads TGTGCCAGCAGCTTGGCCCCGGGGGAAGAGCAGTTCTTC.

The V call is TRBV18, the J call TRBJ2-7; 11 nucleotides match TRBD2. V trimming: 3 bases; J trimming: 5 bases; junction bases outside the gene matches: 6. Germline assignment: CDR1 KGHSH and CDR2 LQKENI. CDR3 length equals 15 residues. CDR3 amino acids: CASSPTGLAAHEQYF. The CDR3, as DNA: TGTGCCAGCTCACCGACGGGACTAGCGGCCCACGAGCAGTACTTC.

The chain recombines TRBV7-9 with TRBJ1-4; possible D gene TRBD1, 5 bases. The CDR3 totals 15 residues. The ends were cut back, 5 bases at V and 7 bases at J, with 17 bases in the middle. Germline lookup yields CDR1 SEHNR and CDR2 FQNEAQ (reference sequence). The CDR3 is CASSPSAGPAEKLFF. The DNA of the CDR3 is TGTGCCAGCAGCCCGTCCGCGGGGCCGGCTGAAAAACTGTTTTTT.

CDR3 DNA: TGTGCCAGCTCCACTACGACAGGGGATCAAAACATTCAGTACTTC. Translation: CASSTTTGDQNIQYF. The chain couples TRBV18 to TRBJ2-4; 8 nucleotides agree with TRBD1. This CDR3 has 15 residues. Trimming took 6 bases from V and 5 from J; bases not matched to a gene: 9. CDR1 KGHSH and CDR2 LQKENI come from the germline V gene.

The chain employs TRBV11-3 and TRBJ1-6, with 8 bases matching TRBD1. V dropped 1 base and J dropped 8; count of bases not matched to a gene: 4. The CDR3 contains 15 residues. Germline assignment: CDR1 SGHNT and CDR2 YENEEA. CDR3 nucleotides: TGTGCCAGCAGCTTAGTAGGACAGGGTGATTCACCCCTCCACTTT. Protein product: CASSLVGQGDSPLHF.

This chain joins TRBV2 and TRBJ1-3; 7 bases are a match to TRBD1. The J segment lost 4 bases and the V segment lost 4 bases, leaving 7 bases of the junction unmatched. The CDR3 is 15 residues long. Germline values: CDR1 SNHLY, CDR2 FYNNEI. The CDR3 DNA follows: TGTGCCAGCAGTGTTCAGGGGGGCGTGGGAAACACCATATATTTT. The encoded protein is CASSVQGGVGNTIYF.

This chain links TRBV12-5 with TRBJ2-2, with 8 bases aligning to TRBD2. This CDR3 region has 17 residues. The V and J ends lost 4 bases and 0 bases, in that order; junction bases with no gene match: 7. Germline lookup yields CDR1 LGHNT and CDR2 FRNRAP. The DNA for the CDR3 is TGTGCTAGTGGTTCGACGGGGGGGACCTCGAACACCGGGGAGCTGTTTTTT. Protein product: CASGSTGGTSNTGELFF. Full variable domain (outside the CDR3, taken from reference TRBV12-5 and TRBJ2-2): DARVTQTPRHKVTEMGQEVTMRCQPILGHNTVFWYRQTMMQGLELLAYFRNRAPLDDSGMPKDRFSAEMPDATLATLKIQPSEPRDSAVYFCASGSTGGTSNTGELFFGEGSRLTVL.

The J gene is TRBJ2-1, the V gene TRBV29-1; maybe TRBD2 (5 bases). CDR3 size: 13 residues. The germline V and J ends were trimmed by 6 bases and 0 bases, with 9 bases remaining between them. Germline CDR1 SQVTM, CDR2 ANQGSEA. The CDR3 sequence: CSVERSSYNEQFF. In nucleotides, the CDR3 is TGCAGCGTGGAGCGGAGCTCCTACAATGAGCAGTTCTTC.

Comment on this clone: An end of the junction differs from the germline gene, which may be a read error. At the DNA level, this CDR3 is encoded by other sequences in the same sample as well. J is TRBJ1-2 and V is TRBV30; a possible D gene is TRBD1 (6 bases). The CDR3 has 12 amino acids. Per the germline V gene, CDR1 is GTSNPN and CDR2 is SVGIG (reference sequence). CDR3 amino acids: CAWTEQGYGYTF. DNA of the CDR3: TGTGCCTGGACCGAACAGGGCTATGGCTACACATTC.

This chain joins TRBV5-3 and TRBJ2-7, with TRBD1 matching 9 bases. TRBV5-3 counts as an open reading frame of uncertain function. This CDR3 spans 17 amino acids. After removal of 2 bases from V and 1 base from J, the junction contained 10 bases not matched to a gene. As DNA, the CDR3 is TGTGCCAGAAGCTTCTCCGACGGGACAGGGAGGTCCTACGAGCAGTACTTC. It codes for CARSFSDGTGRSYEQYF.

This rearrangement joins TRBV12-5 to TRBJ1-2, with 9 nucleotides matching TRBD1. The germline gives CDR1 LGHNT, CDR2 FRNRAP. The CDR3 has 15 residues. V was pared by 4 bases and J by 1 base, with 4 bases of the junction left unmatched. The CDR3 nucleotides read TGTGCTAGTGGTTCGGGACAGGGTTTTAACTATGGCTACACCTTC. Encoded protein: CASGSGQGFNYGYTF.

The rearrangement uses TRBV5-1 and TRBJ1-2, with 9 bases that match TRBD1. Looked up from germline, CDR1 is SGHRS and CDR2 is YFSETQ. This CDR3 has 15 residues. J was trimmed by 4 bases and V by 4 bases; bases with no gene match: 8. The CDR3 spells CASSQGTGSVYGYTF. CDR3 DNA: TGCGCCAGCAGCCAAGGGACAGGGTCGGTCTATGGCTACACCTTC.